This T cell receptor beta chain was found in a study of T cell responses to AZD1222 COVID-19 vaccine. Regarding the study as a whole: There were mostly white British donors and more females than males, and clonal diversity was possibly underestimated. Baseline seropositives among AZD1222 recipients totaled only six.

Concerning this clone: Its antigen is currently unknown.

Assay: immunoSEQ multiplex PCR; the TCRdb copy retains only in-frame clones and omits some. The sample holds 180,000 or so clones, roughly nine tenths seen once. Germline CDR1 reads MGHRA; CDR2 reads YSYEKL. V gave up 2 bases and J gave up 12 bases, with 25 bases separating them. CDR3 length: 16 residues. The receptor comes from an adult who received the AZD1222 COVID-19 vaccine. V and J are TRBV4-1 and TRBJ1-2; no clear D gene. Sequenced here: peripheral blood, sampled 28 days after the second AZD1222 dose. The CDR3 DNA sequence: TGCGCCAGCAGCCAACGGGGAAAGGCAACGCAAAGTATACACACCTTC. Translated, it gives CASSQRGKATQSIHTF.